This paragraph reports one T cell receptor (beta chain). Its antigen is as yet unknown. Other DNA sequences in the same sample also yield this CDR3. The entry originates in a study of Tregs in tolerant kidney transplant recipients. Unstimulated regulatory T cells (CD4+CD25+CD127-), CD4+CD25- non-regulatory cells, CD4 and CD8 cells were FACS-sorted from thawed PBMCs. Study-wide findings and caveats: Biological reproducibility was not directly addressed, but technical replication error appeared minimal.

The CDR3 loop spans 16 amino acids. Germline V gene sequence: CDR1 LNHDA, CDR2 SQIVND (reference sequence). Trimming took 5 bases from V and 3 from J; bases not matched to a gene: 7. Method: immunoSEQ multiplex PCR; TCRdb's copy keeps in-frame clones and lacks some. The sample holds roughly 250,000 clones, 65% to 85% seen once. V gene TRBV19 combines with J gene TRBJ2-1, with 10 bases that match TRBD2. This TCR was sampled from a human donor in good health. Sequences were obtained from CD4+ T cells from blood. In nucleotides, the CDR3 is TGTGCCAGTAGTCCTTTAGCGGGAGGTCTCTACAATGAGCAGTTCTTC. Its translation: CASSPLAGGLYNEQFF.